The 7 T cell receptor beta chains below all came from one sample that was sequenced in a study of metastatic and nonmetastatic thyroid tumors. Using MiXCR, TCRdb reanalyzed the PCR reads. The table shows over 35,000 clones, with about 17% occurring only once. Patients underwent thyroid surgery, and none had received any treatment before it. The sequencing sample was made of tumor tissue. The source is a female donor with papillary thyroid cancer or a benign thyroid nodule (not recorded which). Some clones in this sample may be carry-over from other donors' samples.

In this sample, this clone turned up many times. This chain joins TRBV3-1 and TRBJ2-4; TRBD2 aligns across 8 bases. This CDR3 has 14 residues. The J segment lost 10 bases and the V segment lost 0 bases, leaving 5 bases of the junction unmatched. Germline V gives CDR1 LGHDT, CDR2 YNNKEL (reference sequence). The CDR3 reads CASSQENGGEIQYF. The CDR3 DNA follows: TGTGCCAGCAGCCAAGAAAACGGGGGGGAAATTCAGTACTTC.

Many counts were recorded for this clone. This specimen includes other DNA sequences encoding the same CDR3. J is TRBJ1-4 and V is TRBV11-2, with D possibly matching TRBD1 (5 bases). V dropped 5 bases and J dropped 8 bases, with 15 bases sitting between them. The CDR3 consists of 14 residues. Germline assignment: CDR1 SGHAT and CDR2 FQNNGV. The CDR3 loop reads CASSRQFLNEKLFF. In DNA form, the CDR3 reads TGTGCCAGCAGCCGACAGTTCCTTAACGAAAAACTGTTTTTT.

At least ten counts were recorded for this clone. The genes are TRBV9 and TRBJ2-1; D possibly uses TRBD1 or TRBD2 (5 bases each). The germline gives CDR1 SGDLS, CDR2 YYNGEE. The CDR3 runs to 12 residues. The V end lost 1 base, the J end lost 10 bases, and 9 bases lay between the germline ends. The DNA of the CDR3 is TGTGCCAGCAGCGTACAGGGAGAGGAGCAGTTCTTC. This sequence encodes CASSVQGEEQFF.

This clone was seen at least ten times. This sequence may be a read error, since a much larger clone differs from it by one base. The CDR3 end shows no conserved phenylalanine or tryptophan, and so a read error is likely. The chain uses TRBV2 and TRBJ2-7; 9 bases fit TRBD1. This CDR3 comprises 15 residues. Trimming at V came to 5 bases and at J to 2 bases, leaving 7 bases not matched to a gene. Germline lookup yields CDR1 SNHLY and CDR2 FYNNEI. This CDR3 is CASSSGQGYPYEQYL. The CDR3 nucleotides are TGTGCCAGCAGTTCCGGACAGGGGTATCCCTACGAGCAGTACCTC.

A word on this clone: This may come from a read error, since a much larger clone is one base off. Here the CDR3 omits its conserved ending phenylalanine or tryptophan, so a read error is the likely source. The CDR3 loop reads CASSPRTGNISEAFL. The CDR3 nucleotides read TGTGCCAGCAGTCCACGGACAGGGAATATTTCTGAAGCTTTCCTT. The chain employs TRBV6-1 and TRBJ1-1, with 8 bases identical to TRBD1. The V gene's germline CDR1 is MNHNS and CDR2 SASEGT. The CDR3 is 15 amino acids. V lost 5 bases, J lost 6 bases, and 11 bases stayed unmatched.

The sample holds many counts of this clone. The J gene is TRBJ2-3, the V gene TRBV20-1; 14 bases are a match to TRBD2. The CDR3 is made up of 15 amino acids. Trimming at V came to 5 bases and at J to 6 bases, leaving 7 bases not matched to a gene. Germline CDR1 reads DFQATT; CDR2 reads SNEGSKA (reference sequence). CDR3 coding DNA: TGCAGTGCTGAACCCGGGACTAGCGGGAGCGATACGCAGTATTTT. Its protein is CSAEPGTSGSDTQYF.

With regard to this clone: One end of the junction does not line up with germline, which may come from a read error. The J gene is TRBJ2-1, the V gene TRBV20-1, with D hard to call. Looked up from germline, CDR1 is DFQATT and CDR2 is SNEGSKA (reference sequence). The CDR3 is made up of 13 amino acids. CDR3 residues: CSARDTVVNDQFF. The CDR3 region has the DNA TGCAGTGCTAGAGACACGGTCGTCAATGATCAGTTCTTC.